This TCR beta chain was sequenced during a study of shared clonotypes between healthy human individuals. Whole-study results and caveats: Sequencing of the sorted subsets was shown by rarefaction to be incomplete despite large depth. Since donors were few, the genetic and exposure-history diversity represented was limited.

For this clone: Its target is unknown.

Original processing methods: Because ImmunoSEQ provided only junction sequences with no quality scores, the filtering differed. TCRdb's table, derived via immunoSEQ multiplex PCR, lists solely in-frame clones and lacks some. D and trimming come from the DNA, and the V and J calls and clone size come from that table. Altogether about 660,000 clones are present, about 74% being singletons, with the ten largest covering about 1.7%. Among the donors, all were Caucasian adults who lived in Nashville, Tennessee. From germline, CDR1 is MGHDK and CDR2 SYGVNS. The CDR3 totals 13 residues. The V gene lost 7 bases and the J gene lost 8 bases, with 15 bases spanning the gap.

The chain employs TRBV25-1 and TRBJ2-1; D not certain. The material sequenced was memory CD4+ T cells sorted from blood. As to subset: CD45RA-negative fraction. The TCR was taken from a woman in her 30s in good health. DNA of the CDR3: TGTGCCAGCAACGTCGGTAGCTTGGATGAGCAGTTCTTC. Amino acid sequence: CASNVGSLDEQFF.